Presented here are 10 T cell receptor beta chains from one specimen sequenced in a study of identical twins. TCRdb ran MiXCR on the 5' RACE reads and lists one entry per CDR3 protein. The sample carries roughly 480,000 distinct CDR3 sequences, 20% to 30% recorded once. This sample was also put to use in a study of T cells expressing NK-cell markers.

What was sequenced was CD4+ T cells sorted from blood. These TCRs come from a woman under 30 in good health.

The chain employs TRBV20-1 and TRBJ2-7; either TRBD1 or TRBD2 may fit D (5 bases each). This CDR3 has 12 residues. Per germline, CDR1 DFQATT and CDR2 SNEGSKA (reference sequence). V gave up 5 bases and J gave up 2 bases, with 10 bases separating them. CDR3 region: CSAWDLPYEQYF. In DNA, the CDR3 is TGCAGTGCTTGGGACCTCCCCTACGAGCAGTACTTC.

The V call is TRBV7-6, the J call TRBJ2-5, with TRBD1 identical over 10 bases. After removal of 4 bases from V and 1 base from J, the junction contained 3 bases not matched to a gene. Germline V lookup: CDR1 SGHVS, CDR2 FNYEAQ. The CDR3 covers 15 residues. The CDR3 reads CASSSWTGGQETQYF. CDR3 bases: TGTGCCAGCAGCTCCTGGACAGGGGGCCAAGAGACCCAGTACTTC.

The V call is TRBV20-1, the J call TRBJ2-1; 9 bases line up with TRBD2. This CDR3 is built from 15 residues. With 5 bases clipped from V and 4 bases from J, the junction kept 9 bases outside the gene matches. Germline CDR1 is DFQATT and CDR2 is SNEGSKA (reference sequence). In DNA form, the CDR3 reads TGCAGTGCTGGAGCGGGAGGCCCCTCTTACAATGAGCAGTTCTTC. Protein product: CSAGAGGPSYNEQFF.

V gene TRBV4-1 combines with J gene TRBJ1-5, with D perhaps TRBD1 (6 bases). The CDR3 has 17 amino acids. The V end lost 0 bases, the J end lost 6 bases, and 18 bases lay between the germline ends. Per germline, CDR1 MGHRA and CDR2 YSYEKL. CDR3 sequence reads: CASSQESNRAAGQPQHF. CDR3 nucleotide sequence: TGCGCCAGCAGCCAAGAGTCGAACAGGGCCGCCGGTCAGCCCCAGCATTTT.

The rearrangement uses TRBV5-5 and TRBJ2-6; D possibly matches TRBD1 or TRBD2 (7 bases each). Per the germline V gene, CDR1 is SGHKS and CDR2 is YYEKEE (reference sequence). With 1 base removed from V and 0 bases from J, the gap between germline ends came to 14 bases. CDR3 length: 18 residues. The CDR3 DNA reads TGTGCCAGCAGCTTGAGGGAGGGGGCAGGCTCTGGGGCCAACGTCCTGACTTTC. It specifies CASSLREGAGSGANVLTF.

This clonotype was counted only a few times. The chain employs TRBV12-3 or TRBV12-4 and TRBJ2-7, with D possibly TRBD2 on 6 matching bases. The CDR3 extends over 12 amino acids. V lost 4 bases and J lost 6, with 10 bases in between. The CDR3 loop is CASSSGDSEQYF. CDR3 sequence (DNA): TGTGCCAGCAGTTCGGGGGATTCCGAGCAGTACTTC.

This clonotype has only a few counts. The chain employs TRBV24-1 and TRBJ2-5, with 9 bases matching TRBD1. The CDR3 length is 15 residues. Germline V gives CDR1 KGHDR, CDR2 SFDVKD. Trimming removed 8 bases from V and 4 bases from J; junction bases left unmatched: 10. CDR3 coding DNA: TGTGCCACCACCGCCGAGGACAGGGGTCCAGAGACCCAGTACTTC. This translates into CATTAEDRGPETQYF.

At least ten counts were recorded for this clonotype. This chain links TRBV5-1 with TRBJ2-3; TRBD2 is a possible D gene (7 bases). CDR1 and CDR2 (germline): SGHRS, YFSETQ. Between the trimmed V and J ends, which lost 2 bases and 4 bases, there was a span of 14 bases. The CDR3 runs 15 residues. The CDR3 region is CASSFNRAGADTQYF. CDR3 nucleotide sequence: TGCGCCAGCAGCTTTAACAGGGCGGGGGCAGATACGCAGTATTTT.

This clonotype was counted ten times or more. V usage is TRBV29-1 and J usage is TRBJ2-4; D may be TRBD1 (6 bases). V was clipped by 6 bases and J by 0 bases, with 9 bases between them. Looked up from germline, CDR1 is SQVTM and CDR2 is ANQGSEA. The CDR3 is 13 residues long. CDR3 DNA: TGCAGCGTGGAACAGGGAGCCAAAAACATTCAGTACTTC. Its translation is CSVEQGAKNIQYF.

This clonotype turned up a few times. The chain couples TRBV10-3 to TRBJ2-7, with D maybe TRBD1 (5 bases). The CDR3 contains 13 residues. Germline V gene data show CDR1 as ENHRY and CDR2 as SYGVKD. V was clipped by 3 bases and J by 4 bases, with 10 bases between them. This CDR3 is CAISEDRAYEQYF. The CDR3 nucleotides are TGTGCCATCAGTGAAGACAGAGCTTACGAGCAGTACTTC.